The source of this T cell receptor beta chain is a study of T-cell reconstitution after alpha-beta-depleted transplantation in children. The CDR3 totals 13 residues. CDR1 and CDR2 from the germline V gene are SGHRS and YFSETQ. Trimming took off 0 bases at V and 8 bases at J, with 11 bases between the two ends. Study-wide results and caveats: High day-60 TCRbeta diversity in some patients came from surviving recipient T cells and thymic progenitors. The study reportedly traced alpha-beta T cells about two months after transplant to several hundred expanded graft clones. It was newly produced T cells that mostly accounted for T-cell counts and diversity one year after transplant.

About this clonotype: Its matching antigen is unknown.

A library of TCRbeta sequences, prepared with unique molecular identifiers, was generated. MiXCR, applied by TCRdb to the PCR reads, yields one record per CDR3 protein. The sample consists of around 300,000 distinct CDR3 sequences, roughly 9.1% of them appearing once. This specimen was PBMCs, taken before TCRalphabeta/CD19-depleted stem cell transplant. The genes are TRBV5-1 and TRBJ1-1, with D possibly matching TRBD1 (5 bases). The TCR comes from a boy under two years old with acute myeloid leukemia, due to receive a stem cell transplant. The CDR3 sequence is CASSLGGGKEAFF. The CDR3 bases are TGCGCCAGCAGCTTGGGGGGGGGGAAGGAAGCTTTCTTT.